The present entry profiles one T cell receptor (beta chain) with its context. The antigen remains undetermined. The sample comes from a study of shared clonotypes between healthy human individuals. Study-level findings and limits: The four-donor shared clonotypes exceeded non-shared clonotypes in generation probability, with non-shared ones scoring lower.

Adult donors, all healthy and HIV-negative, had no recent acute infections or vaccinations. The length of the CDR3 is 15 residues. The V and J ends lost 0 bases and 4 bases, in that order; junction bases with no gene match: 4. Germline V lookup: CDR1 MNHNY, CDR2 SVGAGI (reference sequence). Produced via immunoSEQ multiplex PCR; TCRdb's table is partial and in-frame only. The table records 1.5 million to 1.9 million clones, 98% of them present only once. The clonotype originates from a man younger than 40 in good health. V and J are TRBV6-6 and TRBJ2-7; 9 bases line up with TRBD2. The specimen sequenced was naive CD4+ T cells sorted from blood. As to subset: CD45RA+ positively selected. DNA of the CDR3: TGTGCCAGCAGTTACTCGGCGGGAGGGCAGTACGAGCAGTACTTC. Translation: CASSYSAGGQYEQYF.